The source of this T cell receptor beta chain is a study of shared clonotypes between healthy human individuals. Whole-study findings and limits: Sampling included only blood; tissue repertoires likely differ.

Data came from immunoSEQ multiplex PCR; TCRdb stores just in-frame clones and leaves some out. In the table there are about 490,000 clones, 70% to 80% of which are singletons. Germline V gene data show CDR1 as LNHDA and CDR2 as SQIVND (reference sequence). The CDR3 has 15 residues. J gave up 4 bases and V 4 bases, and 5 bases lay outside the gene matches. Remarks on this clone: The antigen is undetermined.

The receptor was derived from a woman between 40 and 55 years old in good health. Some clones in this sample may be carry-over from other donors' samples. The source material was PBMCs. This chain connects TRBV19 to TRBJ2-5, with 11 nucleotides matching TRBD2. The CDR3 region has the DNA TGTGCCAGTAGTACACTAGCGGGAGTATCAGAGACCCAGTACTTC. Amino acid sequence: CASSTLAGVSETQYF.